This T cell receptor (beta chain) was recorded in a study of shared clonotypes between healthy human individuals. Study background: CD4 naive cells filled three plates per donor, CD4 memory three, CD8 naive two and CD8 memory one.

The repertoire was sequenced with immunoSEQ multiplex PCR; TCRdb's copy has only in-frame clones and lacks some. Among around 2.1 million clones, 90% to 95% were seen once, and the ten largest hold approximately 1.7%. Study-wide points: The expectation was that sequencing depth would affect clonotype sharing among donors. Some clonotypes were shared by all four sorted-subset donors, while others were not shared. The non-shared ones had lower generation probabilities than the shared ones. Since donors were few, the genetic and exposure-history diversity represented was limited.

Details on this clone: Its specificity is not known.

Trimming removed 10 bases from V and 5 bases from J, with 20 bases in between. The germline CDR1 and CDR2 sequences are MNHEY and SVGAGI. The CDR3 loop spans 14 amino acids. Terminally differentiated effector memory CD45RA+ cells were left out of the naive CD8 fraction, which was CD45RO-negative and positively selected for CCR7. This chain uses TRBV6-5 with TRBJ2-5, with TRBD1 as a possible D gene (5 bases). Sequencing input: naive CD8+ T cells from PBMCs. The receptor's source is a man between 18 and 35 years old in good health. Some clones in this sample may be carry-over from other donors' samples. CDR3 region: CATLGQGWGETQYF. The DNA for the CDR3 is TGTGCCACCCTAGGCCAGGGTTGGGGCGAGACCCAGTACTTC.